This T cell receptor (beta chain) was captured by sequencing in a study of blood T cell repertoires in COVID-19. Across the whole study: Acute-phase and convalescent COVID-19 samples originated in the United States, Italy and Spain. PBMCs, B-cell-depleted T cells, or T cells provided the cDNA or gDNA that made up the material.

This clone was counted only a few times. Methods used by the authors: Quantification of nucleated cells was approximated via reference gene primer amplification. Using immunoSEQ multiplex PCR, the repertoire was profiled, and TCRdb retains in-frame clones only, with some absent. D and trimming come from the DNA, and the V and J calls and clone size come from that table. The repertoire holds 150,000 to 200,000 clones, roughly nine tenths seen once, with over 4.5% in the top ten. Per the germline V gene, CDR1 is SGHVS and CDR2 is FQNEAQ. The CDR3 totals 15 residues. The V end lost 8 bases, the J end lost 1 base, and 18 bases lay between the germline ends.

This receptor was obtained from a human donor in a cohort sampled during active COVID-19. Sequenced: peripheral blood. The chain is built from TRBV7-8 and TRBJ2-7, with D tentatively TRBD1 (6 bases). The CDR3 DNA reads as TGTGCCAGCTCCCGGACAGTATCATCTTCCTACGAGCAGTACTTC. It encodes CASSRTVSSSYEQYF.